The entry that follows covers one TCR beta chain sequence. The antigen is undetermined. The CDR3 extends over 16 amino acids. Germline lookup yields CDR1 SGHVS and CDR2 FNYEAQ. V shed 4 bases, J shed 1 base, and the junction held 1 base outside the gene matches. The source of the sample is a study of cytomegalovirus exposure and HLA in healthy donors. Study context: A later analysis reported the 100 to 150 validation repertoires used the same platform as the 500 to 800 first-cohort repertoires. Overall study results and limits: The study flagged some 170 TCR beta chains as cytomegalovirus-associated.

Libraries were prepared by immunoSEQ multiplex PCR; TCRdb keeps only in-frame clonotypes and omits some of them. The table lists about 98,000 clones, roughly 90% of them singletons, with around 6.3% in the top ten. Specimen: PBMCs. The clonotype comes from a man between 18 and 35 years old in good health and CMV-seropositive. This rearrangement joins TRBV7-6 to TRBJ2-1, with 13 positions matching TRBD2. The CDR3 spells CASSSLAGGSYNEQFF. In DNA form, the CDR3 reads TGTGCCAGCAGCTCACTAGCGGGAGGGTCCTACAATGAGCAGTTCTTC.